This TCR beta chain appears in the sequencing data of a study of CD8 T cells in Susac syndrome. High-throughput TCR beta sequencing covered peripheral CD8+ and CD4+ T cells. Reverse transcription of roughly 0.5 to 1 ug RNA used random hexamers. immunoSEQ multiplex PCR amplified TCR beta CDR3 across 54 Vbeta, 13 Jbeta. TCRdb reanalysed the immunoSEQ multiplex PCR reads using MiXCR and keeps one entry per CDR3 protein. This sample has under 55,000 distinct CDR3 sequences, with approximately 93% found just once. Trimming removed 1 base from V and 5 bases from J, with 12 bases in between. Per germline, CDR1 SEHNR and CDR2 FQNEAQ (reference sequence). The CDR3 loop spans 14 amino acids.

This sequence was found in a human donor with multiple sclerosis. The rearrangement uses TRBV7-9 and TRBJ2-7, with D perhaps matching TRBD1 or TRBD2 (5 bases each). The sequencing sample was made of CD8+ T cells from PBMCs. CDR3 residues: CASSLGGRGNEQYF. CDR3 bases: TGTGCCAGCAGCTTAGGGGGCCGGGGAAACGAGCAGTACTTC.